The rows below give T cell receptor beta chains drawn from one sample of a study of blood T cell repertoires in COVID-19. Using immunoSEQ multiplex PCR, the repertoire was profiled, and TCRdb retains in-frame clones only, with some absent. The sample yields 100,000 to 120,000 clones, 85% to 90% seen once. Sequencing input: peripheral blood. Every receptor here comes from a woman aged 50 to 65 with acute or convalescent COVID-19. Both conserved end residues are part of each CDR3. D genes are given only for firm matches. Clone size, where shown, is once, few, many, or a class for clones that have expanded.

d_call: .
v_call: TRBV2
clone_size: .
j_call: TRBJ2-7
cdr3_aa: CASKGWDSSYEQYF
cdr3_nt: TGTGCCAGCAAGGGCTGGGACTCCTCCTACGAGCAGTACTTC

d_call: .
v_call: TRBV5-1
clone_size: .
j_call: TRBJ2-5
cdr3_aa: CASSYAAPARETQYF
cdr3_nt: TGCGCCAGCAGCTACGCGGCCCCCGCGCGGGAGACCCAGTACTTC

d_call: TRBD2
v_call: TRBV5-1
clone_size: .
j_call: TRBJ2-3
cdr3_aa: CASSLEAGSTDTQYF
cdr3_nt: TGCGCCAGCAGCCTGGAAGCGGGATCCACAGATACGCAGTATTTT

d_call: .
v_call: TRBV6-5
clone_size: .
j_call: TRBJ2-5
cdr3_aa: CASSYSRRRETQYF
cdr3_nt: TGTGCCAGCAGTTACTCGAGGAGGCGGGAGACCCAGTACTTC

d_call: .
v_call: TRBV20-1
clone_size: .
j_call: TRBJ1-2
cdr3_aa: CSAATGGYTF
cdr3_nt: TGCAGTGCCGCCACAGGAGGCTACACCTTC

d_call: TRBD2
v_call: TRBV2
clone_size: once
j_call: TRBJ2-1
cdr3_aa: CASSEGSGHSYNEQFF
cdr3_nt: TGTGCCAGCAGTGAAGGTAGCGGGCACTCCTACAATGAGCAGTTCTTC

d_call: TRBD2
v_call: TRBV5-1
clone_size: .
j_call: TRBJ2-1
cdr3_aa: CASSPSGRIDEQFF
cdr3_nt: TGCGCCAGCAGTCCAAGCGGGAGAATCGATGAGCAGTTCTTC

d_call: .
v_call: TRBV5-1
clone_size: .
j_call: TRBJ1-5
cdr3_aa: CASSLQGEEQPQHF
cdr3_nt: TGCGCCAGCAGCTTACAGGGAGAGGAGCAGCCCCAGCATTTT

d_call: .
v_call: TRBV24-1
clone_size: .
j_call: TRBJ1-4
cdr3_aa: CATSDSGSRLFF
cdr3_nt: TGTGCCACCAGTGATTCGGGGAGCCGACTGTTTTTT

d_call: TRBD1
v_call: TRBV19
clone_size: .
j_call: TRBJ2-2
cdr3_aa: CASSPDRYSSRELFF
cdr3_nt: TGTGCCAGTAGTCCGGACAGGTATTCCTCCCGGGAGCTGTTTTTT

d_call: TRBD2
v_call: TRBV27
clone_size: .
j_call: TRBJ2-1
cdr3_aa: CASAQGGPYNEQFF
cdr3_nt: TGTGCCAGCGCCCAGGGAGGGCCCTACAATGAGCAGTTCTTC

d_call: TRBD2
v_call: TRBV11-2
clone_size: once
j_call: TRBJ2-1
cdr3_aa: CASSLERRGGTSAYNEQFF
cdr3_nt: TGTGCCAGCAGCTTAGAGAGGCGGGGAGGGACTAGCGCTTACAATGAGCAGTTCTTC

d_call: TRBD2
v_call: TRBV7-9
clone_size: .
j_call: TRBJ2-1
cdr3_aa: CASSSLAGEDNEQFF
cdr3_nt: TGTGCCAGCAGCTCCCTAGCGGGAGAAGACAATGAGCAGTTCTTC

d_call: .
v_call: TRBV6-5
clone_size: .
j_call: TRBJ1-1
cdr3_aa: CATNRGGNTEAFF
cdr3_nt: TGTGCCACAAATCGAGGGGGGAACACTGAAGCTTTCTTT

d_call: TRBD1
v_call: TRBV5-1
clone_size: .
j_call: TRBJ2-5
cdr3_aa: CASRTGGRETQYF
cdr3_nt: TGCGCCAGCAGAACAGGGGGCAGGGAGACCCAGTACTTC

d_call: TRBD2
v_call: TRBV18
clone_size: .
j_call: TRBJ2-7
cdr3_aa: CASSPDPGTSGEQYF
cdr3_nt: TGTGCCAGCTCACCCGACCCCGGGACTAGTGGCGAGCAGTACTTC

d_call: TRBD2
v_call: TRBV18
clone_size: .
j_call: TRBJ2-3
cdr3_aa: CATRTSGSGTDTQYF
cdr3_nt: TGTGCCACCAGGACTAGCGGGAGTGGCACAGATACGCAGTATTTT

d_call: TRBD1
v_call: TRBV5-1
clone_size: .
j_call: TRBJ1-1
cdr3_aa: CASSSGTQGTTEAFF
cdr3_nt: TGCGCCAGCAGCTCTGGAACACAGGGGACCACTGAAGCTTTCTTT

d_call: TRBD1
v_call: TRBV19
clone_size: .
j_call: TRBJ2-2
cdr3_aa: CASSTGQVNLNTGELFF
cdr3_nt: TGTGCCAGTAGTACGGGACAGGTGAACCTAAACACCGGGGAGCTGTTTTTT

d_call: TRBD2
v_call: TRBV6-5
clone_size: .
j_call: TRBJ2-4
cdr3_aa: CASSYSQREGRRYF
cdr3_nt: TGTGCCAGCAGTTACTCGCAACGGGAGGGCCGGAGGTACTTC

d_call: TRBD1
v_call: TRBV19
clone_size: .
j_call: TRBJ1-5
cdr3_aa: CASSTRGQGVENQPQHF
cdr3_nt: TGTGCCAGTAGTACCCGCGGACAGGGAGTAGAAAATCAGCCCCAGCATTTT

d_call: TRBD1
v_call: TRBV15
clone_size: .
j_call: TRBJ1-5
cdr3_aa: CATSREKGAGSNQPQHF
cdr3_nt: TGTGCCACCAGCAGAGAGAAGGGGGCAGGAAGCAATCAGCCCCAGCATTTT

d_call: TRBD2
v_call: TRBV30
clone_size: .
j_call: TRBJ2-5
cdr3_aa: CAQKLAGQQETQYF
cdr3_nt: TGTGCCCAAAAACTAGCGGGACAACAAGAGACCCAGTACTTC

d_call: TRBD2
v_call: TRBV10-3
clone_size: .
j_call: TRBJ2-7
cdr3_aa: CAISGIPSGSYEQYF
cdr3_nt: TGTGCCATCAGTGGGATTCCTAGCGGCTCCTACGAGCAGTACTTC

d_call: .
v_call: TRBV20-1
clone_size: .
j_call: TRBJ2-7
cdr3_aa: CSASGESGKSSYEQYF
cdr3_nt: TGCAGTGCTAGTGGGGAGTCCGGGAAATCCTCCTACGAGCAGTACTTC

d_call: .
v_call: TRBV28
clone_size: .
j_call: TRBJ1-6
cdr3_aa: CASSRQDPTLSSPLHF
cdr3_nt: TGTGCCAGCAGTCGACAGGACCCCACCTTAAGTTCACCCCTCCACTTT

d_call: .
v_call: TRBV15
clone_size: .
j_call: TRBJ2-7
cdr3_aa: CATSRDGYEQYF
cdr3_nt: TGTGCCACCAGCAGAGACGGCTACGAGCAGTACTTC

d_call: TRBD1
v_call: TRBV6-2/TRBV6-3
clone_size: .
j_call: TRBJ2-3
cdr3_aa: CASSTFGTEPDTQYF
cdr3_nt: TGTGCCAGCAGTACCTTCGGGACAGAACCAGATACGCAGTATTTT

d_call: TRBD1
v_call: TRBV28
clone_size: once
j_call: TRBJ2-7
cdr3_aa: CASSSLDRGLGEQYF
cdr3_nt: TGTGCCAGCAGTTCCCTAGACAGGGGACTTGGCGAGCAGTACTTC

d_call: TRBD1
v_call: TRBV15
clone_size: .
j_call: TRBJ1-1
cdr3_aa: CATSRGDRANTEAFF
cdr3_nt: TGTGCCACCAGCAGAGGGGACAGGGCGAACACTGAAGCTTTCTTT

d_call: .
v_call: TRBV13
clone_size: .
j_call: TRBJ2-7
cdr3_aa: CASSLRIGGGGSSSYEQYF
cdr3_nt: TGTGCCAGCAGCTTACGTATCGGTGGAGGCGGGTCGAGCTCCTACGAGCAGTACTTC

d_call: .
v_call: TRBV11-3
clone_size: once
j_call: TRBJ2-5
cdr3_aa: CASSSGKGGTGETQYF
cdr3_nt: TGTGCCAGCAGCTCCGGGAAAGGGGGAACGGGAGAGACCCAGTACTTC

d_call: TRBD2
v_call: TRBV2
clone_size: .
j_call: TRBJ2-7
cdr3_aa: CASTTSGSYEQYF
cdr3_nt: TGTGCCAGCACCACTAGCGGGAGCTACGAGCAGTACTTC

d_call: TRBD1
v_call: TRBV5-1
clone_size: .
j_call: TRBJ2-7
cdr3_aa: CASSLRGQGYEQYF
cdr3_nt: TGCGCCAGCAGCTTAAGGGGACAGGGCTACGAGCAGTACTTC

d_call: TRBD1
v_call: TRBV4-1
clone_size: .
j_call: TRBJ1-1
cdr3_aa: CASSQDRTGGGEAFF
cdr3_nt: TGCGCCAGCAGCCAAGATCGGACAGGGGGCGGTGAAGCTTTCTTT

d_call: .
v_call: TRBV5-1
clone_size: .
j_call: TRBJ1-1
cdr3_aa: CASSLSGDTEAFF
cdr3_nt: TGCGCCAGCAGCTTGTCCGGGGACACTGAAGCTTTCTTT

d_call: .
v_call: TRBV6-1
clone_size: .
j_call: TRBJ2-1
cdr3_aa: CASSDRASWGEQFF
cdr3_nt: TGTGCCAGCAGTGATAGAGCTAGCTGGGGTGAGCAGTTCTTC

d_call: .
v_call: TRBV28
clone_size: .
j_call: TRBJ1-2
cdr3_aa: CASSLWPGDSYGYTF
cdr3_nt: TGTGCCAGCAGTTTATGGCCGGGAGACTCTTATGGCTACACCTTC

d_call: TRBD1
v_call: TRBV29-1
clone_size: .
j_call: TRBJ1-1
cdr3_aa: CSAEQGRTEAFF
cdr3_nt: TGCAGCGCTGAACAGGGGCGGACTGAAGCTTTCTTT

d_call: .
v_call: TRBV6-1
clone_size: few
j_call: TRBJ2-1
cdr3_aa: CASREAGPTYNEQFF
cdr3_nt: TGTGCCAGCCGAGAAGCGGGCCCTACCTACAATGAGCAGTTCTTC

d_call: TRBD2
v_call: TRBV18
clone_size: .
j_call: TRBJ2-2
cdr3_aa: CASSPRAGGKNTGELFF
cdr3_nt: TGTGCCAGCTCACCACGAGCGGGAGGGAAGAACACCGGGGAGCTGTTTTTT

d_call: .
v_call: TRBV28
clone_size: .
j_call: TRBJ2-6
cdr3_aa: CASSLMGGGEANVLTF
cdr3_nt: TGTGCCAGCAGTTTAATGGGGGGTGGAGAGGCCAACGTCCTGACTTTC

d_call: TRBD2
v_call: TRBV2
clone_size: .
j_call: TRBJ2-7
cdr3_aa: CASSGTSGPYEQYF
cdr3_nt: TGTGCCAGTTCCGGGACTAGCGGGCCCTACGAGCAGTACTTC

d_call: TRBD1
v_call: TRBV15
clone_size: once
j_call: TRBJ2-7
cdr3_aa: CATSRTGTYEQYF
cdr3_nt: TGTGCCACCAGCAGGACAGGGACCTACGAGCAGTACTTC

d_call: .
v_call: TRBV2
clone_size: .
j_call: TRBJ2-1
cdr3_aa: CASRDWSYNEQFF
cdr3_nt: TGTGCCAGTCGGGACTGGTCCTACAATGAGCAGTTCTTC

d_call: .
v_call: TRBV3-1/TRBV3-2
clone_size: .
j_call: TRBJ2-2
cdr3_aa: CASSQEGRGGVGTGELFF
cdr3_nt: TGTGCCAGCAGCCAAGAGGGGAGGGGGGGCGTAGGCACCGGGGAGCTGTTTTTT

d_call: TRBD2
v_call: TRBV5-8
clone_size: .
j_call: TRBJ2-7
cdr3_aa: CASSVSGSYYEQYF
cdr3_nt: TGTGCCAGCAGCGTTAGCGGGAGTTATTACGAGCAGTACTTC

d_call: .
v_call: TRBV19
clone_size: .
j_call: TRBJ1-4
cdr3_aa: CASSNRGAIGEKLFF
cdr3_nt: TGTGCCAGTAGTAATCGGGGGGCGATAGGTGAAAAACTGTTTTTT

d_call: .
v_call: TRBV2
clone_size: .
j_call: TRBJ1-1
cdr3_aa: CASSGWGVNTEAFF
cdr3_nt: TGTGCCAGCAGTGGGTGGGGAGTTAACACTGAAGCTTTCTTT

d_call: TRBD1
v_call: TRBV5-1
clone_size: few
j_call: TRBJ1-1
cdr3_aa: CASSSRQGAPEAFF
cdr3_nt: TGCGCCAGCAGTTCACGACAGGGGGCTCCTGAAGCTTTCTTT

d_call: .
v_call: TRBV10-2
clone_size: .
j_call: TRBJ2-7
cdr3_aa: CASSRGLATSYEQYF
cdr3_nt: TGCGCCAGCAGTCGGGGACTTGCCACCTCCTACGAGCAGTACTTC

d_call: .
v_call: TRBV20-1
clone_size: .
j_call: TRBJ2-7
cdr3_aa: CSADRGYEQYF
cdr3_nt: TGCAGTGCAGACCGCGGCTACGAGCAGTACTTC

d_call: TRBD2
v_call: TRBV30
clone_size: .
j_call: TRBJ2-3
cdr3_aa: CAWSGAGGGTDTQYF
cdr3_nt: TGTGCCTGGAGTGGAGCGGGGGGGGGTACAGATACGCAGTATTTT

d_call: TRBD2
v_call: TRBV19
clone_size: .
j_call: TRBJ2-1
cdr3_aa: CASTNPAGTSGRGDNEQFF
cdr3_nt: TGTGCCAGTACCAACCCGGCCGGGACTAGCGGGAGGGGCGACAATGAGCAGTTCTTC

d_call: TRBD1
v_call: TRBV18
clone_size: once
j_call: TRBJ2-1
cdr3_aa: CASSQGAASNEQFF
cdr3_nt: TGTGCCAGCTCTCAGGGGGCAGCCAGCAATGAGCAGTTCTTC